This is a list of T cell receptor beta chains from one sample in a study of blood T cell repertoires in COVID-19. Assay: immunoSEQ multiplex PCR; the TCRdb copy retains only in-frame clones and omits some. The data hold 53,000 or so clones, with 90% observed a single time. The sequenced material came from peripheral blood. The receptors here all came from a human donor in a cohort sampled during active COVID-19. The CDR3 runs from the conserved cysteine through the conserved F or W. The order of the fields is J gene, clone size, V gene, D gene, CDR3 protein, CDR3 DNA. D genes are given only for firm matches. Clone size, where shown, is once, few, many, or a class for clones that have expanded.

>TRBJ2-5|NA|TRBV5-1|NA
CASSNTPRESETQYF
TGCGCCAGCAGCAACACCCCCAGGGAATCCGAGACCCAGTACTTC
>TRBJ1-2|NA|TRBV4-3|NA
CASSQDFGQSNYGYTF
TGCGCCAGCAGCCAAGATTTCGGACAGAGCAATTATGGCTACACCTTC
>TRBJ2-7|few|TRBV4-1|NA
CASSQDPGLYEQYF
TGCGCCAGCAGCCAAGATCCAGGGCTTTACGAGCAGTACTTC
>TRBJ2-1|NA|TRBV6-4|TRBD2
CASSDESGAYNEQFF
TGTGCCAGCAGTGACGAAAGCGGGGCCTACAATGAGCAGTTCTTC
>TRBJ1-1|once|TRBV7-9|NA
CASSSVQPRAFF
TGTGCCAGCAGCTCGGTACAGCCTCGAGCTTTCTTT
>TRBJ1-5|once|TRBV6-1|TRBD1
CASSDGDRPQHF
TGTGCCAGCAGTGATGGGGACAGACCACAGCATTTT
>TRBJ1-5|few|TRBV6-2/TRBV6-3|NA
CASSGLSLDQPQHF
TGTGCCAGCAGTGGACTTTCTTTAGATCAGCCCCAGCATTTT
>TRBJ1-6|NA|TRBV19|NA
CASRAEAYNSPLHF
TGTGCCAGTAGAGCGGAGGCCTATAATTCACCCCTCCACTTT
>TRBJ1-1|NA|TRBV4-2|TRBD1
CASSQGQGMRAFF
TGTGCCAGCAGCCAAGGACAGGGAATGAGAGCTTTCTTT
>TRBJ1-3|NA|TRBV29-1|NA
CSVADGQTSGNTIYF
TGCAGCGTTGCGGACGGACAGACCTCTGGAAACACCATATATTTT
>TRBJ2-2|NA|TRBV10-3|NA
CAISEPSPGTETGELFF
TGTGCCATCAGTGAGCCCAGCCCCGGGACTGAGACCGGGGAGCTGTTTTTT
>TRBJ1-2|NA|TRBV4-1|TRBD1
CASRPQKGQGAPNYGYTF
TGCGCCAGCAGGCCACAGAAGGGACAGGGGGCCCCTAACTATGGCTACACCTTC
>TRBJ1-2|NA|TRBV3-1/TRBV3-2|NA
CASSPGTRGYTF
TGTGCCAGCAGCCCGGGGACACGAGGCTACACCTTC
>TRBJ2-3|NA|TRBV4-2|NA
CASSQDLAGRPGTQYF
TGTGCCAGCAGCCAAGATCTCGCGGGGAGACCAGGTACGCAGTATTTT
>TRBJ2-2|NA|TRBV5-4|NA
CASSSTGTLTGELFF
TGTGCCAGCAGCTCGACAGGAACCCTCACCGGGGAGCTGTTTTTT
>TRBJ2-2|few|TRBV6-2/TRBV6-3|NA
CASSYQSNTIPNTGELFF
TGTGCCAGCAGTTATCAGTCCAACACTATTCCTAACACCGGGGAGCTGTTTTTT
>TRBJ1-2|NA|TRBV19|TRBD1
CASSIGTAYGYTF
TGTGCCAGTAGTATCGGGACAGCATATGGCTACACCTTC
>TRBJ2-5|NA|TRBV9|TRBD2
CASSRSTSGGETQYF
TGTGCCAGCAGTCGGTCGACTAGCGGGGGAGAGACCCAGTACTTC
>TRBJ2-4|NA|TRBV27|TRBD1
CASSKGQEKNIQYF
TGTGCCAGCTCTAAAGGACAGGAAAAAAACATTCAGTACTTC
>TRBJ2-2|NA|TRBV6-5|NA
CASNTHLSKTGELFF
TGTGCCAGCAACACCCATCTCAGTAAAACCGGGGAGCTGTTTTTT
>TRBJ2-2|NA|TRBV2|TRBD2
CASTAGANTGELFF
TGTGCCAGCACGGCGGGGGCGAACACCGGGGAGCTGTTTTTT
>TRBJ2-5|NA|TRBV5-1|TRBD2
CASSLVASGGQETQYF
TGCGCCAGCAGCTTGGTAGCTAGCGGGGGGCAAGAGACCCAGTACTTC
>TRBJ1-2|NA|TRBV4-1|NA
CASSQDSNNYGYTF
TGCGCCAGCAGCCAGGACAGTAATAACTATGGCTACACCTTC
>TRBJ2-1|NA|TRBV15|TRBD2
CATSSRLGLAGNEQFF
TGTGCCACCAGCAGCCGATTGGGACTAGCTGGAAATGAGCAGTTCTTC
>TRBJ2-5|NA|TRBV7-9|TRBD1
CASSPTGRETQYF
TGTGCCAGCAGCCCGACAGGGAGAGAGACCCAGTACTTC
>TRBJ2-7|NA|TRBV5-8|TRBD2
CASSRVLGSGSEQYF
TGTGCCAGCAGCCGGGTCCTAGGTAGCGGGAGCGAGCAGTACTTC
>TRBJ2-1|NA|TRBV5-1|NA
CASSFQGSDEQFF
TGCGCCAGCAGCTTCCAGGGGTCGGATGAGCAGTTCTTC
>TRBJ1-2|NA|TRBV4-2|NA
CASSQDYLTGHPLEGYTF
TGTGCCAGCAGCCAAGATTATTTAACGGGACATCCCTTGGAGGGCTACACCTTC
>TRBJ2-1|NA|TRBV24-1|NA
CATSDLTGDSLTMQFF
TGTGCCACCAGTGATTTGACAGGGGACTCCCTTACAATGCAGTTCTTC
>TRBJ2-1|NA|TRBV28|NA
CASRTKDSPTYNEQFF
TGTGCCAGCAGAACAAAGGACAGCCCCACCTACAATGAGCAGTTCTTC
>TRBJ1-2|NA|TRBV12-5|NA
CASGLPQGRYYGYTF
TGTGCTAGTGGTTTGCCCCAGGGGCGATACTATGGCTACACCTTC
>TRBJ2-1|NA|TRBV10-2|TRBD2
CASSEPAGGWRDEQFF
TGCGCCAGCAGTGAGCCCGCGGGGGGCTGGCGGGATGAGCAGTTCTTC
>TRBJ2-5|NA|TRBV3-1/TRBV3-2|TRBD2
CASSQGTSGPQGETQYF
TGTGCCAGCAGCCAAGGGACTAGCGGGCCCCAAGGGGAGACCCAGTACTTC
>TRBJ2-7|NA|TRBV6-1|TRBD1
CASSEAGQGYEQYF
TGTGCCAGCAGTGAAGCGGGACAGGGCTACGAGCAGTACTTC
>TRBJ1-2|NA|TRBV27|NA
CASTPYAQPRNYGYTF
TGTGCCAGCACCCCTTATGCCCAACCCCGGAACTATGGCTACACCTTC
>TRBJ2-2|NA|TRBV9|NA
CASSVGGTNTRSNTGELFF
TGTGCCAGCAGCGTAGGAGGTACAAACACCCGATCCAACACCGGGGAGCTGTTTTTT
>TRBJ2-1|NA|TRBV4-1|NA
CASSQDPTIKQFF
TGCGCCAGCAGCCAAGATCCCACTATAAAGCAGTTCTTC
>TRBJ2-3|NA|TRBV2|NA
CASRLVPGDTQYF
TGTGCCAGCAGACTCGTCCCCGGAGATACGCAGTATTTT
>TRBJ2-7|NA|TRBV5-5|NA
CASSLRDSSYEQYF
TGTGCCAGCAGCCTCCGGGACTCTTCCTACGAGCAGTACTTC
>TRBJ2-7|NA|TRBV6-5|TRBD2
CASSYSGGSSYEQYF
TGTGCCAGCAGTTACTCGGGCGGGAGCTCCTACGAGCAGTACTTC
>TRBJ2-3|NA|TRBV28|NA
CASSMTGSTDTQYF
TGTGCCAGCAGTATGACAGGTTCGACAGATACGCAGTATTTT
>TRBJ2-5|NA|TRBV29-1|TRBD2
CSVLSGGAVEETQYF
TGCAGCGTTCTGAGCGGGGGGGCTGTGGAAGAGACCCAGTACTTC
>TRBJ2-1|NA|TRBV2|TRBD2
CASSEIAGGLDEQFF
TGTGCCAGCAGTGAAATAGCGGGGGGGCTGGATGAGCAGTTCTTC
>TRBJ2-5|NA|TRBV7-2|TRBD2
CASSRGGGETQYF
TGTGCCAGCAGCCGCGGGGGAGGGGAGACCCAGTACTTC
>TRBJ1-5|NA|TRBV30|TRBD1
CAWSADRDQPQHF
TGTGCCTGGAGTGCCGACAGGGATCAGCCCCAGCATTTT
>TRBJ2-1|NA|TRBV7-2|TRBD2
CASSLTSVHNEQFF
TGTGCCAGCAGCTTGACTAGCGTTCACAATGAGCAGTTCTTC
>TRBJ1-3|NA|TRBV6-1|NA
CASSEISGFGNTIYF
TGTGCCAGCAGTGAAATATCGGGGTTCGGAAACACCATATATTTT
>TRBJ1-1|NA|TRBV29-1|TRBD1
CSVEGQRQGAFF
TGCAGCGTTGAAGGGCAAAGACAGGGGGCTTTCTTT